These T cell receptor beta chains were read from a single sample in a study of blood T cell repertoires in COVID-19. Repertoires were generated with immunoSEQ multiplex PCR, while TCRdb's copy carries only in-frame clones and drops some. In the table there are over 130,000 clones, about 88% of which are singletons. The sample comprised peripheral blood. All receptors derive from a human donor with COVID-19, enrolled during active disease. The donor label of this sample is uncertain. CDR3s include the opening cysteine and the closing phenylalanine or tryptophan. The D gene is left open where the match is weak. Clone size, where shown, is once, few, many, or a class for clones that have expanded.

v_gene: TRBV2
abundance: .
j_gene: TRBJ2-5
d_gene: .
CDR3aa: CASSSGLQETQYF
CDR3nt: TGTGCCAGCAGTTCGGGACTCCAAGAGACCCAGTACTTC

v_gene: TRBV5-1
abundance: .
j_gene: TRBJ2-1
d_gene: TRBD2
CDR3aa: CASSLYVRTSGSLEQFF
CDR3nt: TGCGCCAGCAGCTTGTATGTTAGGACTAGCGGGAGTCTTGAGCAGTTCTTC

v_gene: TRBV3-1/TRBV3-2
abundance: .
j_gene: TRBJ2-1
d_gene: TRBD2
CDR3aa: CASSRSLAGADNEQFF
CDR3nt: TGTGCCAGCAGCCGATCACTAGCGGGGGCTGACAATGAGCAGTTCTTC

v_gene: TRBV6-6
abundance: many
j_gene: TRBJ2-7
d_gene: .
CDR3aa: CASSYSWRTSYEQYF
CDR3nt: TGTGCCAGCAGTTACTCGTGGAGGACTTCCTACGAGCAGTACTTC

v_gene: TRBV10-1
abundance: .
j_gene: TRBJ1-4
d_gene: .
CDR3aa: CASRVSRRQTNEKLFF
CDR3nt: TGCGCCAGCAGGGTTAGTAGGAGACAGACTAATGAAAAACTGTTTTTT

v_gene: TRBV30
abundance: .
j_gene: TRBJ2-7
d_gene: TRBD1
CDR3aa: CAWSGTGTYEQYF
CDR3nt: TGTGCCTGGAGTGGGACAGGGACCTACGAGCAGTACTTC

v_gene: TRBV19
abundance: .
j_gene: TRBJ1-6
d_gene: .
CDR3aa: CASSLLNSPLHF
CDR3nt: TGTGCCAGTAGTCTCCTAAATTCACCCCTCCACTTT

v_gene: TRBV7-2
abundance: .
j_gene: TRBJ1-2
d_gene: .
CDR3aa: CASSKQGFYGYTF
CDR3nt: TGTGCCAGCAGCAAACAGGGTTTCTATGGCTACACCTTC

v_gene: TRBV5-1
abundance: .
j_gene: TRBJ2-2
d_gene: .
CDR3aa: CASSTGAGTGELFF
CDR3nt: TGCGCCAGCAGCACAGGGGCGGGGACCGGGGAGCTGTTTTTT

v_gene: TRBV5-5
abundance: .
j_gene: TRBJ2-5
d_gene: TRBD1
CDR3aa: CASSFSLDRGETQYF
CDR3nt: TGTGCCAGCAGCTTCTCCTTGGACAGGGGGGAGACCCAGTACTTC

v_gene: TRBV5-1
abundance: .
j_gene: TRBJ2-1
d_gene: TRBD2
CDR3aa: CASSLEGLRAYNEQFF
CDR3nt: TGCGCCAGCAGCTTGGAGGGACTAAGGGCCTACAATGAGCAGTTCTTC

v_gene: TRBV24-1
abundance: .
j_gene: TRBJ2-3
d_gene: .
CDR3aa: CATNTASTDTQYF
CDR3nt: TGTGCCACCAATACAGCTAGCACAGATACGCAGTATTTT

v_gene: TRBV18
abundance: .
j_gene: TRBJ1-2
d_gene: TRBD1
CDR3aa: CASSPRTGGTYGYTF
CDR3nt: TGTGCCAGCTCCCCCCGGACAGGGGGGACCTATGGCTACACCTTC

v_gene: TRBV11-2
abundance: .
j_gene: TRBJ1-4
d_gene: .
CDR3aa: CASSLQATNEKLFF
CDR3nt: TGTGCCAGCAGCTTACAGGCAACTAATGAAAAACTGTTTTTT

v_gene: TRBV19
abundance: .
j_gene: TRBJ2-2
d_gene: .
CDR3aa: CASSIARATGELFF
CDR3nt: TGTGCCAGTAGTATCGCCCGAGCCACCGGGGAGCTGTTTTTT

v_gene: TRBV18
abundance: once
j_gene: TRBJ2-3
d_gene: .
CDR3aa: CASSPLGQSADTQYF
CDR3nt: TGTGCCAGCTCACCGTTAGGACAGTCCGCAGATACGCAGTATTTT

v_gene: TRBV7-2
abundance: .
j_gene: TRBJ2-1
d_gene: TRBD2
CDR3aa: CASSLVAGGYNEQFF
CDR3nt: TGTGCCAGCAGCTTAGTTGCGGGGGGTTACAATGAGCAGTTCTTC

v_gene: TRBV24-1
abundance: .
j_gene: TRBJ2-1
d_gene: TRBD2
CDR3aa: CATSAGGLLNNEQFF
CDR3nt: TGTGCCACCAGTGCGGGGGGGCTATTAAACAATGAGCAGTTCTTC

v_gene: TRBV10-1
abundance: .
j_gene: TRBJ2-1
d_gene: .
CDR3aa: CASSDFAAGKDEQFF
CDR3nt: TGCGCCAGCTCGGACTTTGCCGCTGGAAAGGATGAGCAGTTCTTC

v_gene: TRBV9
abundance: .
j_gene: TRBJ2-6
d_gene: .
CDR3aa: CASSAGVGANVLTF
CDR3nt: TGTGCCAGCAGCGCAGGGGTAGGGGCCAACGTCCTGACTTTC

v_gene: TRBV6-5
abundance: .
j_gene: TRBJ1-1
d_gene: TRBD1
CDR3aa: CASRSNRARGAFF
CDR3nt: TGTGCCAGCAGGTCTAACAGGGCCAGGGGGGCTTTCTTT

v_gene: TRBV25-1
abundance: .
j_gene: TRBJ2-7
d_gene: .
CDR3aa: CASSNLYEQYF
CDR3nt: TGTGCCAGCAGTAACTTATACGAGCAGTACTTC

v_gene: TRBV3-1/TRBV3-2
abundance: .
j_gene: TRBJ1-2
d_gene: TRBD1
CDR3aa: CASSPGLGQGGGGYTF
CDR3nt: TGTGCCAGCAGCCCCGGTTTGGGACAGGGGGGCGGGGGCTACACCTTC

v_gene: TRBV6-5
abundance: .
j_gene: TRBJ1-1
d_gene: .
CDR3aa: CDLAGNEAMNTEAFF
CDR3nt: TGTGACCTAGCAGGAAACGAAGCAATGAACACTGAAGCTTTCTTT

v_gene: TRBV10-1
abundance: .
j_gene: TRBJ2-3
d_gene: .
CDR3aa: CASSDGGIQPQYF
CDR3nt: TGCGCCAGCAGTGATGGGGGGATTCAGCCGCAGTATTTT

v_gene: TRBV5-1
abundance: .
j_gene: TRBJ2-5
d_gene: .
CDR3aa: CASSVIAVKETQYF
CDR3nt: TGCGCCAGCAGCGTAATAGCGGTAAAAGAGACCCAGTACTTC

v_gene: TRBV6-5
abundance: .
j_gene: TRBJ1-4
d_gene: .
CDR3aa: CASSWGEYINEKLFF
CDR3nt: TGTGCCAGCTCTTGGGGGGAGTACATCAATGAAAAACTGTTTTTT

v_gene: TRBV5-1
abundance: .
j_gene: TRBJ1-4
d_gene: TRBD1
CDR3aa: CASSGQGANEKLFF
CDR3nt: TGCGCCAGCAGCGGACAGGGGGCAAATGAAAAACTGTTTTTT